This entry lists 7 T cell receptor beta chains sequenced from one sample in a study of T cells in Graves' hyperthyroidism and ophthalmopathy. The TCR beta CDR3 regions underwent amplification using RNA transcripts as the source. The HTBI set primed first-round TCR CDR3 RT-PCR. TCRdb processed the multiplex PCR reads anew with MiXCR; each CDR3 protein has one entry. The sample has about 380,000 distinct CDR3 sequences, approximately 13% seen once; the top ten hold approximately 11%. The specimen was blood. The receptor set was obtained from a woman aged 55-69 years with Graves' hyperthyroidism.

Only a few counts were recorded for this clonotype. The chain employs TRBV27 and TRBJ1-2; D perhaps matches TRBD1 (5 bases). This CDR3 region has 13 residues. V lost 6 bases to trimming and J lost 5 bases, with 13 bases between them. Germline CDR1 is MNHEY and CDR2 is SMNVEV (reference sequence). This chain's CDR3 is CASSAGWSYGYTF. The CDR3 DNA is TGTGCCAGCAGCGCAGGGTGGTCTTATGGCTACACCTTC.

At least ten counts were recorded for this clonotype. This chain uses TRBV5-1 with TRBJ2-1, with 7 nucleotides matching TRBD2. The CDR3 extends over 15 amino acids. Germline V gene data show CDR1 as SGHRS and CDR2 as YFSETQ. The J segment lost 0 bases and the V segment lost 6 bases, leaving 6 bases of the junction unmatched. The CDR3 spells CASTLAESSYNEQFF. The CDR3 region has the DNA TGCGCCAGCACCCTAGCGGAGAGCTCCTACAATGAGCAGTTCTTC.

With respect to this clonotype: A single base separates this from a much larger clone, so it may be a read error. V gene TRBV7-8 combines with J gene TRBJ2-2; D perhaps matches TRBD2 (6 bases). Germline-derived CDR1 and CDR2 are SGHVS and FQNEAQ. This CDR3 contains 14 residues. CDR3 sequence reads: CASSVLANAGELFF. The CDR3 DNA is TGTGCCAGCAGTGTCCTAGCGAACGCCGGGGAGCTGTTTTTT.

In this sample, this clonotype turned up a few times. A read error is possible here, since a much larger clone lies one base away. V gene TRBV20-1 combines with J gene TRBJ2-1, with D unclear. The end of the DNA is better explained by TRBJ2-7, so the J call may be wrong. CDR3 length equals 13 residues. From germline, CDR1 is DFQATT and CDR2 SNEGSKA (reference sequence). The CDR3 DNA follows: TGCAGTGCTAGAGATACTCTCTACAATGAGCAGTACTTC. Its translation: CSARDTLYNEQYF.

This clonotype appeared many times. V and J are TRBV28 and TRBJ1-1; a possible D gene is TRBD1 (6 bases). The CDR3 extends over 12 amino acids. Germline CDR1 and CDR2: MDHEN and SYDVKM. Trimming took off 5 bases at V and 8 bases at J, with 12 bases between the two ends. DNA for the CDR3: TGTGCCAGCAGTGCCACAGGGTACGAAGCTTTCTTT. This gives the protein CASSATGYEAFF.

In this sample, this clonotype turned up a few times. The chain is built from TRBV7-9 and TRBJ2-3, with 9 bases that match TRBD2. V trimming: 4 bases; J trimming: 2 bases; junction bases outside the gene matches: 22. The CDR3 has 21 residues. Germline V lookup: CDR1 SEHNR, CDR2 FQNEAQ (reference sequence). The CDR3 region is CASSSLLGGRASEAITDTQYF. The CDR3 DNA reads TGTGCCAGCAGCTCTTTACTGGGCGGGAGGGCCTCGGAGGCAATCACAGATACGCAGTATTTT.

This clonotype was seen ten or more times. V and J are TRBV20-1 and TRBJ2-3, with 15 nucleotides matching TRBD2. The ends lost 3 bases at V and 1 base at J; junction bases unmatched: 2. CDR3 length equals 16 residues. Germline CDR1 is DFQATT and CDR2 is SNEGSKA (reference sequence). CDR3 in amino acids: CSARGLAGGGTDTQYF. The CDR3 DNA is TGCAGTGCTAGGGGACTAGCGGGAGGAGGCACAGATACGCAGTATTTT.